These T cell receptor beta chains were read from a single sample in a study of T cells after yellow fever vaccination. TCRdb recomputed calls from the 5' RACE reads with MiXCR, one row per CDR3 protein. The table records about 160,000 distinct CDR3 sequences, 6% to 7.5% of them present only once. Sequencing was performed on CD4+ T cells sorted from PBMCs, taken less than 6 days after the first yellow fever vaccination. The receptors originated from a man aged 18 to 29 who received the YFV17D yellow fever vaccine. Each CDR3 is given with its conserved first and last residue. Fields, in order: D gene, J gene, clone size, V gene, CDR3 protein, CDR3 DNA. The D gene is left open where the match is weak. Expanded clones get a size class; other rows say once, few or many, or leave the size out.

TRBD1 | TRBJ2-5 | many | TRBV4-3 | CASSQLGQQETQYF | TGCGCCAGCAGCCAACTGGGACAGCAAGAGACCCAGTACTTC
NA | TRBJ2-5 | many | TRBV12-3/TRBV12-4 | CATSRGSETQYF | TGTGCCACCTCTCGGGGGTCAGAGACCCAGTACTTC
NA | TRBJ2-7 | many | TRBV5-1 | CASRNTQGTDRYEQYF | TGCGCCAGCAGAAACACTCAGGGAACGGATCGATACGAGCAGTACTTC
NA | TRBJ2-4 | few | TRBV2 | CAFSLYSRGIEAKNIQYF | TGTGCCTTCAGTTTGTATTCCCGAGGGATCGAGGCCAAAAACATTCAGTACTTC
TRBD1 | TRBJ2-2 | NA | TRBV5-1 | CASSSTGTGPWELFF | TGCGCCAGCAGCTCTACCGGGACAGGGCCCTGGGAGCTGTTTTTT
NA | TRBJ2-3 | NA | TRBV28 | CASTRGGAGADTQYF | TGTGCCAGCACTAGGGGGGGGGCTGGTGCAGATACGCAGTATTTT
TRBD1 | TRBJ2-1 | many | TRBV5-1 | CASSLGTGDYNEQFF | TGCGCCAGCAGCTTAGGGACAGGGGATTACAATGAGCAGTTCTTC
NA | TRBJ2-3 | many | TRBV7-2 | CASSLGLRLDTQYF | TGTGCCAGCAGCTTGGGACTTCGCCTAGATACGCAGTATTTT
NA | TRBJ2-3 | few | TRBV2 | CASSESAYSTDTQYF | TGTGCCAGCAGTGAGTCCGCATACAGCACAGATACGCAGTATTTT
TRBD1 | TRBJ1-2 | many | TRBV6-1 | CASREQGARGYTF | TGTGCCAGCAGGGAACAGGGGGCCAGGGGCTACACCTTC
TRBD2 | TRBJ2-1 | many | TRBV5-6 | CASSLGLAGSYNEQFF | TGTGCCAGCAGCCTAGGACTAGCGGGCTCCTACAATGAGCAGTTCTTC
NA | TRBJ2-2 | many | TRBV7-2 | CASSPLYTGELFF | TGTGCCAGCAGCCCATTATACACCGGGGAGCTGTTTTTT
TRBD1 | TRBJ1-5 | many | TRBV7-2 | CASSLLGQGSNQPQHF | TGTGCCAGCAGCTTATTGGGACAGGGTAGCAATCAGCCCCAGCATTTT
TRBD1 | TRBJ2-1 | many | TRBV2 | CASMPDRVDEQFF | TGTGCCAGCATGCCTGACAGGGTGGATGAGCAGTTCTTC
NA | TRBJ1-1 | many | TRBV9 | CASNPGPSMNTEAFF | TGTGCCAGCAATCCCGGACCAAGCATGAACACTGAAGCTTTCTTT
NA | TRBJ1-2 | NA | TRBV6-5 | CASSFNGGRVYGYTF | TGTGCCAGCAGTTTCAATGGGGGGCGAGTCTATGGCTACACCTTC
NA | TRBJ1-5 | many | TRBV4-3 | CASSQDLATNQPQHF | TGCGCCAGCAGCCAAGATTTGGCCACCAATCAGCCCCAGCATTTT
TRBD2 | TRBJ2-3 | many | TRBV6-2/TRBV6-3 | CASSFKRGPDTQYF | TGTGCCAGCAGTTTTAAGCGGGGGCCAGATACGCAGTATTTT
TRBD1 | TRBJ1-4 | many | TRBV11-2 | CASSEWGQGDEKLFF | TGTGCCAGCAGCGAGTGGGGACAGGGCGATGAAAAACTGTTTTTT
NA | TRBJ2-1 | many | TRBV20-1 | CSARDRWDEQFF | TGCAGTGCTAGGGACCGCTGGGATGAGCAGTTCTTC
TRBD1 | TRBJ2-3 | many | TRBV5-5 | CASSPRDRGPDTQYF | TGTGCCAGCAGCCCCCGGGACAGGGGGCCAGATACGCAGTATTTT
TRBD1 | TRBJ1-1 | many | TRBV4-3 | CASSRGGGGDTEAFF | TGCGCCAGCAGCCGAGGGGGCGGGGGGGACACTGAAGCTTTCTTT
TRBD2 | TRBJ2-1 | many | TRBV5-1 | CASSLAGGRSYNEQFF | TGCGCCAGCAGCTTAGCGGGGGGCCGATCCTACAATGAGCAGTTCTTC
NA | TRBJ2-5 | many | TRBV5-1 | CASRPNVQETQYF | TGCGCCAGCAGGCCCAACGTCCAAGAGACCCAGTACTTC
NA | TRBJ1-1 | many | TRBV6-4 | CASSEQGGTEAFF | TGTGCCAGCAGTGAACAGGGAGGCACTGAAGCTTTCTTT
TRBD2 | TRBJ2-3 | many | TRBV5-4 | CASSTGLAGGTDTQYF | TGTGCCAGCAGCACAGGACTAGCGGGGGGCACAGATACGCAGTATTTT
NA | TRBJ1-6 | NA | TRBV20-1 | CSAPPGQGHNSPLHF | TGCAGTGCCCCTCCCGGGCAGGGCCATAATTCACCCCTCCACTTT
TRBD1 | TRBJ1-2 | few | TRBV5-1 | CASSADGTVYGYTF | TGCGCCAGCAGCGCCGACGGGACAGTCTATGGCTACACCTTC
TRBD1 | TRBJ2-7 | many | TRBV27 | CASSFWDRASYEQYF | TGTGCCAGCAGTTTTTGGGACAGAGCCTCCTACGAGCAGTACTTC
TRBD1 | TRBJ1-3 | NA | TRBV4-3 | CASSPTGAGNTIYF | TGCGCCAGCAGCCCGACAGGGGCAGGAAACACCATATATTTT
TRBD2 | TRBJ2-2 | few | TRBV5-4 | CASSLVAGLAGPGNTGELFF | TGTGCCAGCAGCTTGGTAGCGGGACTAGCGGGACCAGGCAACACCGGGGAGCTGTTTTTT
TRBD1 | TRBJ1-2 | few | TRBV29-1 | CSGKSGQGDGYTF | TGCAGCGGAAAATCCGGACAGGGCGATGGCTACACCTTC
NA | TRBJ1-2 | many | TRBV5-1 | CASSLAANYGYTF | TGCGCCAGCAGCTTGGCCGCTAACTATGGCTACACCTTC
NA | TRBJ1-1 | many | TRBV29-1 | CSGYRVRTEAFF | TGCAGCGGCTACAGGGTTAGGACTGAAGCTTTCTTT
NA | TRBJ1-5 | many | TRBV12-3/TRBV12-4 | CASRRRQDQPQHF | TGTGCCAGCAGGCGCCGACAGGATCAGCCCCAGCATTTT
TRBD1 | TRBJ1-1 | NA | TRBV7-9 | CASSFPGGGRDTEAFF | TGTGCCAGCAGCTTCCCAGGAGGGGGCCGGGACACTGAAGCTTTCTTT
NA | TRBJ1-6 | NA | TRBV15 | CATSRDGAPNSPLHF | TGTGCCACCAGCAGAGATGGGGCTCCCAATTCGCCCCTCCACTTT
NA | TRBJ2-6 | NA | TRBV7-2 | CASSYQHYSGANVLTF | TGTGCCAGCAGCTACCAGCATTACTCTGGGGCCAACGTCCTGACTTTC
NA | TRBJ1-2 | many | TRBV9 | CASRPDRNYGYTF | TGTGCCAGCAGACCGGACAGAAACTATGGCTACACCTTC
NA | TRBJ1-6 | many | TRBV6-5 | CASSPGTGSPLHF | TGTGCCAGCAGTCCCGGGACGGGTTCACCCCTCCACTTT
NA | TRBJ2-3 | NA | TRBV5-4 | CASSILADTQYF | TGTGCCAGCAGCATACTAGCAGATACGCAGTATTTT
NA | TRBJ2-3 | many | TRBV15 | CATSRVWGSPTDTQYF | TGTGCCACCAGCAGAGTTTGGGGAAGCCCCACAGATACGCAGTATTTT
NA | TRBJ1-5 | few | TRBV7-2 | CASSLNGRNQPQHF | TGTGCCAGCAGCTTAAACGGTCGCAATCAGCCCCAGCATTTT
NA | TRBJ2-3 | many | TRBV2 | CASSRQRGTDTQYF | TGTGCCAGCAGCCGACAGAGGGGCACAGATACGCAGTATTTT
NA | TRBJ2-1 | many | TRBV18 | CASSRPGAGKGNEQFF | TGTGCCAGCTCACGACCGGGGGCAGGGAAGGGCAATGAGCAGTTCTTC
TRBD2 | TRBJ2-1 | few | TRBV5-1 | CASSFLQGLAGAEQFF | TGCGCCAGCAGCTTTCTCCAGGGACTAGCGGGGGCTGAGCAGTTCTTC
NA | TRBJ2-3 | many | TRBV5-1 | CASSFNEDTQYF | TGCGCCAGCAGCTTTAATGAGGATACGCAGTATTTT
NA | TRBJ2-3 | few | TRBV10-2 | CASSESTGSTDTQYF | TGCGCCAGCAGTGAGTCGACGGGGAGCACAGATACGCAGTATTTT
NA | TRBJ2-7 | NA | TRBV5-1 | CASSNPGTSEQYF | TGCGCCAGCAGCAACCCCGGGACGAGCGAGCAGTACTTC
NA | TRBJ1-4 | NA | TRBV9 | CASSAGQLLWEKLFF | TGTGCCAGCAGCGCAGGACAGTTGCTTTGGGAAAAACTGTTTTTT